The clone carrying this T cell receptor beta chain occurred a few times. The antigen remains undetermined. The entry originates in a study of post-analysis software for immune sequencing data. CDR1 is SGDLS, CDR2 YYNGEE, per germline. Trimming cost V 0 bases and J 7 bases, with 8 bases left between them. CDR3 size: 13 residues. General study findings and limits: Relative to controls, patients had a handful of TRBV segments at higher frequency, with TRBV5-6, TRBV5-1 and TRBV20-1 among these. A significant reduction in normalized Chao1 diversity was observed in multiple sclerosis patients versus controls.

The TCR beta cDNA libraries contained unique molecular identifiers. MiXCR, applied by TCRdb to the PCR reads, yields one record per CDR3 protein. The table has about 570,000 distinct CDR3 sequences, less than 40% seen once. The clonotype originates from a girl aged 2 to 17 with multiple sclerosis. Sequencing was done on a sample of blood. The chain combines TRBV9 with TRBJ2-1; D is unresolved. The CDR3 here is CASSVATSNEQFF. Written as DNA, the CDR3 is TGTGCCAGCAGCGTAGCTACTTCAAATGAGCAGTTCTTC.